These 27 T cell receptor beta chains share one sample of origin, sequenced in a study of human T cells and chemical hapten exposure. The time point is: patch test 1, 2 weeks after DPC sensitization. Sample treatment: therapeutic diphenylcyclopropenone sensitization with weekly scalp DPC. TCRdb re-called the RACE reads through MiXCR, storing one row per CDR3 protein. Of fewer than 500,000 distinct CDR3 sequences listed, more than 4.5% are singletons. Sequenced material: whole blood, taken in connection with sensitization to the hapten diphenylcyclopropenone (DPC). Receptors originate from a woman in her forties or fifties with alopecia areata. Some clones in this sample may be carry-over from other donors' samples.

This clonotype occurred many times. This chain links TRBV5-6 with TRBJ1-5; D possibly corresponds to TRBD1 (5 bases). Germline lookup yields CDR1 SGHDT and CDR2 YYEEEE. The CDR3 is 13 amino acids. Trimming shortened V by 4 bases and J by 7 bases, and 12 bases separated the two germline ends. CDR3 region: CASSPGRSQPQHF. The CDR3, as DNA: TGTGCCAGCAGCCCAGGGCGGTCGCAGCCCCAGCATTTT.

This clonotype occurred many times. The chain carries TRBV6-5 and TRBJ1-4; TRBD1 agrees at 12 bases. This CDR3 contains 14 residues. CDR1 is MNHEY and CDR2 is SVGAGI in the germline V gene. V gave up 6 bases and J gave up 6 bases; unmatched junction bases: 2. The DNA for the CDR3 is TGTGCCAGCAGGGGGACAGGGGGCTATGAAAAACTGTTTTTT. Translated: CASRGTGGYEKLFF.

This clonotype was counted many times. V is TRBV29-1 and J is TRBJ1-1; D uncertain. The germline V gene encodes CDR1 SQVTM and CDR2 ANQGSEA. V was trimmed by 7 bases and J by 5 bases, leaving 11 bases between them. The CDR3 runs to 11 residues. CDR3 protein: CSAEGSTEAFF. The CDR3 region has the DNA TGCAGCGCCGAAGGAAGTACTGAAGCTTTCTTT.

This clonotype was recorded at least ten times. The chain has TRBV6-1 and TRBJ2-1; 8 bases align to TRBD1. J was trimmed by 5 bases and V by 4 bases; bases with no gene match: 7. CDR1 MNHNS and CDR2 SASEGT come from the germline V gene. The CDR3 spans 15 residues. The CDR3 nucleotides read TGTGCCAGCAGTGCCGGACAGGGAAACCACAATGAGCAGTTCTTC. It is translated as CASSAGQGNHNEQFF.

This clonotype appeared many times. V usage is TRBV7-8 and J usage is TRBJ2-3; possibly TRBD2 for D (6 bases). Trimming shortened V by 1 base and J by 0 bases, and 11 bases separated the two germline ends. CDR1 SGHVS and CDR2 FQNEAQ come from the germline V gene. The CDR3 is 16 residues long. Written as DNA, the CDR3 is TGTGCCAGCAGCTTAGTCCCGGGAGCTAGCACAGATACGCAGTATTTT. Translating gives CASSLVPGASTDTQYF. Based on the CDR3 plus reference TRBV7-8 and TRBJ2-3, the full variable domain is GAGVSQSPRYKVAKRGQDVALRCDPISGHVSLFWYQQALGQGPEFLTYFQNEAQLDKSGLPSDRFFAERPEGSVSTLKIQRTQQEDSAVYLCASSLVPGASTDTQYFGPGTRLTVL.

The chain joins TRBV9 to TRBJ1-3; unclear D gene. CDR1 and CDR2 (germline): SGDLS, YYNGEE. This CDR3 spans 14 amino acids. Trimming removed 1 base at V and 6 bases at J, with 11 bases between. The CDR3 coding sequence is TGTGCCAGCAGCGTAACGGCAGTAGAAAACACCATATATTTT. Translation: CASSVTAVENTIYF.

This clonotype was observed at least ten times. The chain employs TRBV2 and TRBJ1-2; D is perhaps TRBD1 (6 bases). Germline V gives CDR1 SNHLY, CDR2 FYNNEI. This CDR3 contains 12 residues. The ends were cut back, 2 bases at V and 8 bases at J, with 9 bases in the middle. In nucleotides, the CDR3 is TGTGCCAGCAGTGAAACAGGGAGCGGCTACACCTTC. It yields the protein CASSETGSGYTF.

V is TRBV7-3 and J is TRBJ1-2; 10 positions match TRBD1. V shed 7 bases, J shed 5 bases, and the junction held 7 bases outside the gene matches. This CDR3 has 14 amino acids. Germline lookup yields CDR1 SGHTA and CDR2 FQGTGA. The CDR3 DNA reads TGTGCCAGCACCACAACGGACAGGGGGTATGGCTACACCTTC. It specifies CASTTTDRGYGYTF.

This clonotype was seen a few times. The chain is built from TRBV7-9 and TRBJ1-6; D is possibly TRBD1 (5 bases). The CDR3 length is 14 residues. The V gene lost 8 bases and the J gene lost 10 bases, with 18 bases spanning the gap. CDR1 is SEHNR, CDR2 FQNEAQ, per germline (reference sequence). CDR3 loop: CASGAGGKVSPLHF. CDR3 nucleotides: TGTGCCAGCGGCGCGGGGGGAAAGGTCTCACCCCTCCACTTT.

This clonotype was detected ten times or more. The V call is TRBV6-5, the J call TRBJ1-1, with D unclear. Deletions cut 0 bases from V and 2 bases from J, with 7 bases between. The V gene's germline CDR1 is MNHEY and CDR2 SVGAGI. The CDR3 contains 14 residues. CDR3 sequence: CASSYSLANTEAFF. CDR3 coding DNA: TGTGCCAGCAGTTACTCGCTGGCAAACACTGAAGCTTTCTTT.

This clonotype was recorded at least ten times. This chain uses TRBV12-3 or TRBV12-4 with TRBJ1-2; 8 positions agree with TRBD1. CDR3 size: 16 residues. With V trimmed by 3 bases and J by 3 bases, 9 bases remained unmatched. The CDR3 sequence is CASSFRQGAAHYGYTF. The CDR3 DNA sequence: TGTGCCAGCAGTTTCAGGCAGGGGGCAGCTCACTATGGCTACACCTTC.

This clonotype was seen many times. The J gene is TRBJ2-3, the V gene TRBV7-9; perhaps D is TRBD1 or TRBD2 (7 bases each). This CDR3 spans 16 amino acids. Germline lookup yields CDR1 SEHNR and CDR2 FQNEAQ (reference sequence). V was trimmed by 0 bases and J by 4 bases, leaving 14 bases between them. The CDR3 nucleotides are TGTGCCAGCAGCTTAGCCCCCAGGGGGGGCCCAGATACGCAGTATTTT. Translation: CASSLAPRGGPDTQYF.

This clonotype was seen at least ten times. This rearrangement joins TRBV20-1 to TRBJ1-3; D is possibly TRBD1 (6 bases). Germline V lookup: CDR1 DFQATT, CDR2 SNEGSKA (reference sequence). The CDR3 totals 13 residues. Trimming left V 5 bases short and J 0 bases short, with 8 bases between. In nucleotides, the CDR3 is TGCAGTGCTCAGGACAGCTCTGGAAACACCATATATTTT. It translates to CSAQDSSGNTIYF.

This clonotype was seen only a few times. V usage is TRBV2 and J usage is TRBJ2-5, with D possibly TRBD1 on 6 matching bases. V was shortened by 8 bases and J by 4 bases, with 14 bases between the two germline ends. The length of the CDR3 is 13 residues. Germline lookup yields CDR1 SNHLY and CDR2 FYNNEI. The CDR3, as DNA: TGTGCCAGCGAGACAGGATCGGCAGAGACCCAGTACTTC. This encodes CASETGSAETQYF. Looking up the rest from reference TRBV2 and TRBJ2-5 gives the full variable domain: EPEVTQTPSHQVTQMGQEVILRCVPISNHLYFYWYRQILGQKVEFLVSFYNNEISEKSEIFDDQFSVERPDGSNFTLKIRSTKLEDSAMYFCASETGSAETQYFGPGTRLLVL.

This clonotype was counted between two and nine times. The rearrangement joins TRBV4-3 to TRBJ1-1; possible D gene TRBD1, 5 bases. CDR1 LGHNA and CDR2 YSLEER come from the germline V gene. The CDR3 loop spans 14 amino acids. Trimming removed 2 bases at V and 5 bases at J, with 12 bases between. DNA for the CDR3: TGCGCCAGCAGCCAAACTCTCCAGGGTACTGAAGCTTTCTTT. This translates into CASSQTLQGTEAFF.

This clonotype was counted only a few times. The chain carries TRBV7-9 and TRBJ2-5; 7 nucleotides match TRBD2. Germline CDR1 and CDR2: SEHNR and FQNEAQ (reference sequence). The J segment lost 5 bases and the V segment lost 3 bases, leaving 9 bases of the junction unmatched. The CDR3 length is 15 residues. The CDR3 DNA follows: TGTGCCAGCAGCTTTACCAGGGAGGGGTTCGAGACCCAGTACTTC. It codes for CASSFTREGFETQYF. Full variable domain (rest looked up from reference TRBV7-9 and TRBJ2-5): DTGVSQNPRHKITKRGQNVTFRCDPISEHNRLYWYRQTLGQGPEFLTYFQNEAQLEKSRLLSDRFSAERPKGSFSTLEIQRTEQGDSAMYLCASSFTREGFETQYFGPGTRLLVL.

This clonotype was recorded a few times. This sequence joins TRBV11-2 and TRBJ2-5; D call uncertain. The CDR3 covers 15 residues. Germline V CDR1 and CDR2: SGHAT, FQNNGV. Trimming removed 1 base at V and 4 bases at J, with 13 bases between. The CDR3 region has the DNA TGTGCCAGCAGCTTAGTCGGCAGCGAAGGAGAGACCCAGTACTTC. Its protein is CASSLVGSEGETQYF.

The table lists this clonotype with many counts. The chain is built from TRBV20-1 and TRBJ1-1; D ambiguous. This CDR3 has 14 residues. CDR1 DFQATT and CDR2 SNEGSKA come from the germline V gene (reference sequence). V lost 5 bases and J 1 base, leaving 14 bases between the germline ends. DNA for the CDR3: TGCAGTGCTCGACCCGGGAGTTCGAACACTGAAGCTTTCTTT. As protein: CSARPGSSNTEAFF.

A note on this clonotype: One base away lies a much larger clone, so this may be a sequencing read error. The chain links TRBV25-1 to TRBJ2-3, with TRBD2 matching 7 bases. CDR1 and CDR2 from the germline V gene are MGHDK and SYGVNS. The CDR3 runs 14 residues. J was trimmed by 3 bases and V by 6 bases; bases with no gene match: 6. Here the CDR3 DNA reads TGTGCCAGCAGCACATGGGGAGGGACAGATACGCAGTATTTT. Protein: CASSTWGGTDTQYF. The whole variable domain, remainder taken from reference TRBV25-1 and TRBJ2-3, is EADIYQTPRYLVIGTGKKITLECSQTMGHDKMYWYQQDPGMELHLIHYSYGVNSTEKGDLSSESTVSRIRTEHFPLTLESARPSHTSQYLCASSTWGGTDTQYFGPGTRLTVL.

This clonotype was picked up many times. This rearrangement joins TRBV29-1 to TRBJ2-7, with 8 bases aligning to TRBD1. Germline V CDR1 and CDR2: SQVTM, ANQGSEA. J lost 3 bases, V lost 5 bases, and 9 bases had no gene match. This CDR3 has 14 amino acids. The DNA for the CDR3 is TGCAGCGTTAGGGACAGGAGCTTCGTCTACGAGCAGTACTTC. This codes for CSVRDRSFVYEQYF.

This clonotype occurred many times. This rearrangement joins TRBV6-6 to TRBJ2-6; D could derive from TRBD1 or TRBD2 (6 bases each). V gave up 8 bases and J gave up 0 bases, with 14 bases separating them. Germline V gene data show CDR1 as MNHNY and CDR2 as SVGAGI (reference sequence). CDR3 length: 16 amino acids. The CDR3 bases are TGTGCCAGCGTCGGCGGGACACGCTCTGGGGCCAACGTCCTGACTTTC. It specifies CASVGGTRSGANVLTF.

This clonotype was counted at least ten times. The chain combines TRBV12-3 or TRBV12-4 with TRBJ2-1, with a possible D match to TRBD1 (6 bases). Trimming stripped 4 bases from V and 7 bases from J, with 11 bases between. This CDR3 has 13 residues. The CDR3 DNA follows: TGTGCCAGCAGTTGGGCAGGGGTGAATGAGCAGTTCTTC. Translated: CASSWAGVNEQFF.

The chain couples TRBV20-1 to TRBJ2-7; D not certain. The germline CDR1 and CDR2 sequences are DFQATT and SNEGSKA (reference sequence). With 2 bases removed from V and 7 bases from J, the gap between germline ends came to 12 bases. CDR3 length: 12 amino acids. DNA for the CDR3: TGCAGTGCTAGAACTGGGTTGGGGGAGCAGTACTTC. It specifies CSARTGLGEQYF.

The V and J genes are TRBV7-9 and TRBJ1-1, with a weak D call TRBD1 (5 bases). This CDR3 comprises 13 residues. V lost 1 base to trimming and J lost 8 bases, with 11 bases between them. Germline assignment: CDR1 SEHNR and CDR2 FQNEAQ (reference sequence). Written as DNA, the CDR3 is TGTGCCAGCAGCTTAGAACGCCCAGGGGAAGCTTTCTTT. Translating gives CASSLERPGEAFF. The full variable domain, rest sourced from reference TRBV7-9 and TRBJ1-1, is DTGVSQNPRHKITKRGQNVTFRCDPISEHNRLYWYRQTLGQGPEFLTYFQNEAQLEKSRLLSDRFSAERPKGSFSTLEIQRTEQGDSAMYLCASSLERPGEAFFGQGTRLTVV.

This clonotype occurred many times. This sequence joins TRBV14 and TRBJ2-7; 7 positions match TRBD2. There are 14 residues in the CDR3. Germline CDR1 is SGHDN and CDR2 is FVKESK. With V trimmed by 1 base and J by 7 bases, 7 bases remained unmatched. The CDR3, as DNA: TGTGCCAGCAGCCAAGGCGGGGGAGTGGCTGAGCAGTACTTC. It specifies CASSQGGGVAEQYF.

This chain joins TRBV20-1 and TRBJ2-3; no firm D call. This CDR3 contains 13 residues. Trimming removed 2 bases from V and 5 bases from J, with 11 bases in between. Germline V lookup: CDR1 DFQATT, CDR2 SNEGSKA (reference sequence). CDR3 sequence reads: CSARTVARDTQYF. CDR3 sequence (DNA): TGCAGTGCTAGAACGGTAGCAAGAGATACGCAGTATTTT.

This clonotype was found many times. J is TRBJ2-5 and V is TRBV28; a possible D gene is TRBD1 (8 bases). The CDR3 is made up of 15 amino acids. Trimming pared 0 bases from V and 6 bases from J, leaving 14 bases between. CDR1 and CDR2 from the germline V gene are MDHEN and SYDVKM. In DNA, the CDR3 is TGTGCCAGCAGTTTATGGGACAGGGAGGGAAAGACCCAGTACTTC. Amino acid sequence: CASSLWDREGKTQYF.